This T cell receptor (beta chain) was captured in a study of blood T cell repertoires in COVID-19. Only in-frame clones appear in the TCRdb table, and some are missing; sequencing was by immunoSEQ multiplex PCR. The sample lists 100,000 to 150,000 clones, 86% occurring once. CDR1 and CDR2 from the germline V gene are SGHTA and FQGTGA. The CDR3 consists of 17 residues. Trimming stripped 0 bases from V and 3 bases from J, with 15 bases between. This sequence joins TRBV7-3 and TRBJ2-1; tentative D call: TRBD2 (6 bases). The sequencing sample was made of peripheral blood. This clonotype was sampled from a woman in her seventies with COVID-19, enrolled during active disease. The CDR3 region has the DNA TGTGCCAGCAGCTTAACCGGTCGGTGGGGGGACTACAATGAGCAGTTCTTC. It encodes CASSLTGRWGDYNEQFF.